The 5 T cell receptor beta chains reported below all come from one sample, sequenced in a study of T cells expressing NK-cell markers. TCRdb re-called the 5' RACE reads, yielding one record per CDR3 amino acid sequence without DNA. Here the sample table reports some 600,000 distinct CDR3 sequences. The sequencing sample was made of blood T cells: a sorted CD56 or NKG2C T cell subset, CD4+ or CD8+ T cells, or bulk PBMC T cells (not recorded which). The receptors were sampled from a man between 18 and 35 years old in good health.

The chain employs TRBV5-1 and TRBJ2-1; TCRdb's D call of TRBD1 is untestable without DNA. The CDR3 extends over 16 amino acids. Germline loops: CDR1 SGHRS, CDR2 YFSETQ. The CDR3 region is CASSTQTVSSYNEQFF. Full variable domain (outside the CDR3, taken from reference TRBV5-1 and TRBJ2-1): KAGVTQTPRYLIKTRGQQVTLSCSPISGHRSVSWYQQTPGQGLQFLFEYFSETQRNKGNFPGRFSGRQFSNSRSEMNVSTLELGDSALYLCASSTQTVSSYNEQFFGPGTRLTVL.

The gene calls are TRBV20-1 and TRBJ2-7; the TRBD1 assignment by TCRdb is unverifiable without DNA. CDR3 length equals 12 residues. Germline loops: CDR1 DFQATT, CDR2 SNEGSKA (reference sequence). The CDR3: CSAVVGIGGQYF.

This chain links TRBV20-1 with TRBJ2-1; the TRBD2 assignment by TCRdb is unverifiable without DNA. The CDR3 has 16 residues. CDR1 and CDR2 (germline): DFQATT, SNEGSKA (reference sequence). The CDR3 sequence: CSARDRSGRVYNEQFF.

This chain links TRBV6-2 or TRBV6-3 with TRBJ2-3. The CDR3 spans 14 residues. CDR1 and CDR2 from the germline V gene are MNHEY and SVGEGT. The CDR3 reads CASSYVASTDTQYF.

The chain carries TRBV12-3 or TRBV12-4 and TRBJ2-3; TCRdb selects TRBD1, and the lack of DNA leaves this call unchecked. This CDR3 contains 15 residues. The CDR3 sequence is CASSRRDLGTDTQYF.